This entry features one T cell receptor (beta chain) sequence. The antigen is not known. CDR3 length equals 15 residues. Germline-derived CDR1 and CDR2 are ENHRY and SYGVKD. The V gene end was trimmed by 3 bases and the J gene end by 3 bases; junction bases not matched to a gene: 6. The sample originates from a study of PD-1 blockade in classical Hodgkin lymphoma. Study results and caveats: For complete responders, baseline diversity was comparable to that of newly diagnosed patients. Compared with healthy donors, newly diagnosed patients reportedly showed lower baseline TCR diversity. Exclusion was the outcome for patients who began nivolumab under 1 year after ASCT.

In every patient, relapse followed autologous stem cell transplantation, while exposure to brentuximab vedotin differed. Repertoires were generated with immunoSEQ multiplex PCR, while TCRdb's copy carries only in-frame clones and drops some. The sample shows about 97,000 clones, 80% to 85% of them seen only once. The rearrangement joins TRBV10-3 to TRBJ1-1; TRBD1 agrees at 8 bases. The sequencing used peripheral blood mononuclear cells (PBMCs), collected at baseline. This TCR derives from a human donor with classical Hodgkin lymphoma. The CDR3, as DNA: TGTGCCATCAGTGAACAGGGGGAAGGATACACTGAAGCTTTCTTT. This sequence encodes CAISEQGEGYTEAFF.